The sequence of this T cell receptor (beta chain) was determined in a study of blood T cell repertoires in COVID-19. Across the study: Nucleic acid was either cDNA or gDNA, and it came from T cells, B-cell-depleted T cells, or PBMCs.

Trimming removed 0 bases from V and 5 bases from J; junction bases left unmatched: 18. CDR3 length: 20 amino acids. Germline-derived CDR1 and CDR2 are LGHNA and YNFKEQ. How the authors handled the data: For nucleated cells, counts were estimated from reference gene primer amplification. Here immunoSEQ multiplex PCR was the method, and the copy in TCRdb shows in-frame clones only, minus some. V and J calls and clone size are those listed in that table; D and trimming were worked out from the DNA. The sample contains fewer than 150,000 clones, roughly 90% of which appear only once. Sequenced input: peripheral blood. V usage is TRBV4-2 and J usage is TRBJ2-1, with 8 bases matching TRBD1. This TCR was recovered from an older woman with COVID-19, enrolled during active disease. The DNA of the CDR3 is TGTGCCAGCAGCCAAGAGGACAGGGTATCCACCAAAAGCCTAAACAATGAGCAGTTCTTC. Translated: CASSQEDRVSTKSLNNEQFF.